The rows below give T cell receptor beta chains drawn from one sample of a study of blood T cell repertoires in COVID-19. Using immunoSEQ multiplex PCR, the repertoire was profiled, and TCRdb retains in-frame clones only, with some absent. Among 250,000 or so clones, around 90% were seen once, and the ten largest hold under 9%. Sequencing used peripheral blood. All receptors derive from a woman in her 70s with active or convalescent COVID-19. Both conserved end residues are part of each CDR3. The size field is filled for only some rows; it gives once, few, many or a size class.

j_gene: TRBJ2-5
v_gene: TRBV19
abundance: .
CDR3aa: CASSIKVGAQETQYF

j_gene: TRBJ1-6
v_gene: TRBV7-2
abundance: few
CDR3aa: CASSRYLTEGSPLHF

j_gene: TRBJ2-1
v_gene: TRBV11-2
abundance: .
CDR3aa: CASSSLRLGNEQFF

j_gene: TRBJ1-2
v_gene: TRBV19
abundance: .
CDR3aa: CASTGQSYGYTF

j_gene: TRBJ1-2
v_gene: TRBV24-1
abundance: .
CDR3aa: CATSPRELRFDGYTF

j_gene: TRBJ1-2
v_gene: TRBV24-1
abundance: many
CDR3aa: CATRREENYGYTF

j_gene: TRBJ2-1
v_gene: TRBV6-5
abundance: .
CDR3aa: CASSYSISGGSNEQFF

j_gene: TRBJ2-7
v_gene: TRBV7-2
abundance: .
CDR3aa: CASSPGNSGAYEQYF

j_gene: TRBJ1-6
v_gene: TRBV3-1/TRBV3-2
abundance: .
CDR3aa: CASSRTGDNSPLHF

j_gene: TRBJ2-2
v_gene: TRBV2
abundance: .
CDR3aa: CASRGLAGGLGGELFF

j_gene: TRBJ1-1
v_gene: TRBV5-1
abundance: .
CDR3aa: CASSPVRQGAGFTEAFF